This T cell receptor (beta chain) was identified during a study of blood T cell repertoires in COVID-19. At the level of the study: The study drew acute and convalescent COVID-19 samples from the United States, Italy and Spain. In each case, the material was cDNA or gDNA derived from T cells, B-cell-depleted T cells, or PBMCs.

Per the study methods: Amplification of reference gene primers was used by the study to estimate nucleated cell counts. Assay: immunoSEQ multiplex PCR; the TCRdb copy retains only in-frame clones and omits some. The V and J calls and clone size were taken over from that table, and D and trimming were inferred from the DNA. The sample includes under 110,000 clones, over 70% of them seen just once. Trimming pared 4 bases from V and 1 base from J, leaving 11 bases between. This CDR3 has 15 amino acids. CDR1 is LNHNV and CDR2 is YYDKDF in the germline V gene (reference sequence). This clone has more than one count but fewer than ten.

This TCR came from a human donor with acute or convalescent COVID-19. The donor label of this sample is uncertain. Sequencing was done on a sample of peripheral blood. This chain links TRBV15 with TRBJ1-5; no firm D call. As DNA, the CDR3 is TGTGCCACCAGCAACGAGGGAAGAAGCAATCAGCCCCAGCATTTT. Its translation is CATSNEGRSNQPQHF.